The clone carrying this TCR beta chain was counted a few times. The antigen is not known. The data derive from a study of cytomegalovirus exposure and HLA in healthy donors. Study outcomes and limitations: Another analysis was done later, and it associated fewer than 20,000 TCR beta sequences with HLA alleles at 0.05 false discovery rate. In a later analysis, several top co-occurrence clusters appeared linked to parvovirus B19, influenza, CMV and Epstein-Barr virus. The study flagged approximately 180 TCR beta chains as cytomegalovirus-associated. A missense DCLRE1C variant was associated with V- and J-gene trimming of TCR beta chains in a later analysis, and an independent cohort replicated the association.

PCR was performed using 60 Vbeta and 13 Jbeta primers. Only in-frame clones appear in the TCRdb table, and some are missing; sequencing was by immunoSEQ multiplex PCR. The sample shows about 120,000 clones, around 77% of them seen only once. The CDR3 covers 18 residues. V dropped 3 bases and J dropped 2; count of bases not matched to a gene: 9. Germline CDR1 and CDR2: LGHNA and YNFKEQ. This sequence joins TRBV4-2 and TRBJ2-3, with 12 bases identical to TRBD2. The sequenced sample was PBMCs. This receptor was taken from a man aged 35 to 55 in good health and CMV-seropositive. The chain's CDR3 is CASSQADTSGGHTDTQYF. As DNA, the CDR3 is TGTGCCAGCAGCCAGGCCGATACTAGCGGGGGGCACACAGATACGCAGTATTTT.